The 30 T cell receptor beta chains given below trace back to one sample, sequenced in a study of blood T cell repertoires in COVID-19. Measured with immunoSEQ multiplex PCR; TCRdb has only the in-frame clones, and not every one. The sample has about 270,000 clones, 65% to 90% seen once. Sequenced input: PBMCs or T cells enriched from blood (not recorded which). The source of these receptors is a man aged 18 to 30 who had recovered from COVID-19.

The chain joins TRBV30 to TRBJ2-7, with D uncertain. The CDR3 has 14 residues. V gave up 3 bases and J gave up 6 bases, with 18 bases separating them. Germline CDR1 reads GTSNPN; CDR2 reads SVGIG (reference sequence). CDR3 region: CAWSDGLISSEQYF. In nucleotides, the CDR3 is TGTGCCTGGAGCGACGGGTTAATATCGTCCGAGCAGTACTTC.

The rearrangement links TRBV5-1 to TRBJ1-2; TRBD1 might be the D (5 bases). The CDR3 is made up of 16 amino acids. The germline V gene encodes CDR1 SGHRS and CDR2 YFSETQ. Trimming removed 4 bases at V and 1 base at J, with 17 bases between. This CDR3 reads CASSVQTGALNYGYTF. The CDR3, as DNA: TGCGCCAGCAGCGTGCAAACAGGAGCCCTTAACTATGGCTACACCTTC.

The J gene is TRBJ1-6, the V gene TRBV28, with 12 bases fitting TRBD1. Unmatched junction bases numbered 7, after V lost 3 bases and J lost 4 bases. In germline, CDR1 is MDHEN, CDR2 SYDVKM. The CDR3 spans 18 residues. The CDR3: CASSFSGQGARYNSPLHF. In nucleotides, the CDR3 is TGTGCCAGCAGTTTTTCGGGACAGGGGGCGCGATATAATTCACCCCTCCACTTT.

J is TRBJ2-7 and V is TRBV2; D is unresolved. Trimming pared 0 bases from V and 3 bases from J, leaving 9 bases between. The CDR3 is 14 amino acids. Germline V lookup: CDR1 SNHLY, CDR2 FYNNEI. CDR3 sequence reads: CASSEARRLYEQYF. CDR3 sequence (DNA): TGTGCCAGCAGTGAAGCCCGGCGACTCTACGAGCAGTACTTC.

This sequence joins TRBV5-4 and TRBJ2-7; D is ambiguous. The CDR3 length is 12 residues. Trimming shortened V by 4 bases and J by 3 bases, and 8 bases separated the two germline ends. Per the germline V gene, CDR1 is SGHNT and CDR2 is YYREEE (reference sequence). Written as DNA, the CDR3 is TGTGCCAGCAGCCGCGACAACTACGAGCAGTACTTC. It specifies CASSRDNYEQYF.

The rearrangement links TRBV27 to TRBJ2-5, with 12 nucleotides matching TRBD2. With 4 bases clipped from V and 1 base from J, the junction kept 10 bases outside the gene matches. The CDR3 contains 18 residues. Germline assignment: CDR1 MNHEY and CDR2 SMNVEV (reference sequence). The CDR3 sequence: CASSSQPRTSGVQETQYF. The CDR3 DNA is TGTGCCAGCAGTTCCCAACCGAGGACTAGCGGGGTCCAAGAGACCCAGTACTTC.

The chain is built from TRBV29-1 and TRBJ2-1; D ambiguous. V lost 3 bases to trimming and J lost 5 bases, with 23 bases between them. Germline V lookup: CDR1 SQVTM, CDR2 ANQGSEA. This CDR3 has 17 amino acids. Here the CDR3 reads CSVDTYWASRPNNEQFF. DNA of the CDR3: TGCAGCGTTGATACGTATTGGGCTTCCCGACCAAACAATGAGCAGTTCTTC.

This chain joins TRBV20-1 and TRBJ1-2; weak D call: TRBD1 (5 bases). Trimming took 7 bases from V and 4 from J, leaving 10 bases between them. Germline loops: CDR1 DFQATT, CDR2 SNEGSKA (reference sequence). The CDR3 has 11 residues. The chain's CDR3 is CSGGQGYGYTF. The DNA of the CDR3 is TGCAGTGGGGGCCAGGGCTATGGCTACACCTTC.

The chain combines TRBV4-2 with TRBJ2-1; 10 bases agree with TRBD1. Germline lookup yields CDR1 LGHNA and CDR2 YNFKEQ. This CDR3 contains 16 residues. J gave up 6 bases and V 4 bases, and 9 bases lay outside the gene matches. The CDR3 loop is CASSPAGTGAGNEQFF. The DNA for the CDR3 is TGTGCCAGCAGCCCAGCCGGGACAGGGGCGGGCAATGAGCAGTTCTTC.

This sequence joins TRBV2 and TRBJ2-5, with no clear D. The V gene lost 6 bases and the J gene lost 2 bases, with 4 bases spanning the gap. The germline gives CDR1 SNHLY, CDR2 FYNNEI. This CDR3 is 11 amino acids long. The CDR3 protein is CASSVQETQYF. As DNA, the CDR3 is TGTGCCAGCAGCGTGCAAGAGACCCAGTACTTC.

The chain uses TRBV4-2 and TRBJ1-1; D is uncertain. This CDR3 is 15 amino acids long. CDR1 and CDR2 (germline): LGHNA, YNFKEQ. The V end was cut by 0 bases, the J end by 0 bases, with 8 bases between. CDR3 sequence: CASSQDQNMNTEAFF. CDR3 DNA sequence: TGTGCCAGCAGCCAAGACCAGAACATGAACACTGAAGCTTTCTTT.

The chain links TRBV7-8 to TRBJ1-1; 7 bases are shared with TRBD1. CDR3 size: 15 residues. V lost 5 bases and J lost 1; bases outside the gene matches: 7. CDR1 is SGHVS and CDR2 is FQNEAQ in the germline V gene. This CDR3 is CASSAQNRGNTEAFF. The CDR3 coding sequence is TGTGCCAGCAGCGCCCAAAACAGGGGGAACACTGAAGCTTTCTTT.

The chain recombines TRBV15 with TRBJ2-5; a weak D match, TRBD1 (6 bases). The V end was cut by 1 base, the J end by 5 bases, with 14 bases between. CDR3 length equals 15 residues. The germline gives CDR1 LNHNV, CDR2 YYDKDF (reference sequence). The CDR3 sequence is CATSRATGTRETQYF. The CDR3 DNA sequence: TGTGCCACCAGCAGAGCGACCGGGACACGCGAGACCCAGTACTTC.

The chain uses TRBV7-2 and TRBJ2-3, with 11 bases aligning to TRBD2. The CDR3 contains 17 residues. Trimming removed 1 base from V and 5 bases from J; junction bases left unmatched: 8. Germline V lookup: CDR1 SGHTA, CDR2 FQGNSA. CDR3 bases: TGTGCCAGCAGCTTAGAATTGTCTAGCGGGGGGCGAGATACGCAGTATTTT. Translating it yields CASSLELSSGGRDTQYF. Drawing the rest from reference TRBV7-2 and TRBJ2-3, the complete variable domain is GAGVSQSPSNKVTEKGKDVELRCDPISGHTALYWYRQSLGQGLEFLIYFQGNSAPDKSGLPSDRFSAERTGGSVSTLTIQRTQQEDSAVYLCASSLELSSGGRDTQYFGPGTRLTVL.

This chain links TRBV10-1 with TRBJ1-2; D is undetermined. CDR1 WNHNN and CDR2 SYGVQD come from the germline V gene (reference sequence). V was clipped by 7 bases and J by 7 bases, with 13 bases between them. The CDR3 length is 12 residues. The CDR3 protein is CASTRSCRGYTF. The CDR3 DNA follows: TGCGCCAGCACAAGAAGCTGCCGTGGCTACACCTTC.

The V gene is TRBV7-9, the J gene TRBJ1-1; D is unresolved. CDR3 size: 13 residues. Per germline, CDR1 SEHNR and CDR2 FQNEAQ (reference sequence). The V end lost 1 base, the J end lost 6 bases, and 9 bases lay between the germline ends. DNA for the CDR3: TGTGCCAGCAGCTTAGTGGGTAGCGCTGAAGCTTTCTTT. This encodes CASSLVGSAEAFF. The variable domain in full, completed from reference TRBV7-9 and TRBJ1-1, reads DTGVSQNPRHKITKRGQNVTFRCDPISEHNRLYWYRQTLGQGPEFLTYFQNEAQLEKSRLLSDRFSAERPKGSFSTLEIQRTEQGDSAMYLCASSLVGSAEAFFGQGTRLTVV.

The genes are TRBV6-6 and TRBJ2-5; 8 bases match TRBD1. Trimming at V came to 6 bases and at J to 5 bases, leaving 5 bases not matched to a gene. CDR3 size: 13 residues. Germline values: CDR1 MNHNY, CDR2 SVGAGI (reference sequence). CDR3 protein: CASSRTGLETQYF. The CDR3, as DNA: TGTGCCAGCAGCCGGACAGGGTTGGAGACCCAGTACTTC.

This clone appeared a single time. The chain uses TRBV27 and TRBJ2-7; 10 bases fit TRBD2. Germline CDR1 is MNHEY and CDR2 is SMNVEV (reference sequence). This CDR3 has 15 amino acids. Unmatched junction bases numbered 5, after V lost 3 bases and J lost 3 bases. This chain's CDR3 is CASSLTASGSYEQYF. In DNA, the CDR3 is TGTGCCAGCAGTTTGACGGCTAGCGGGAGCTACGAGCAGTACTTC.

This clone appeared a single time. The chain is built from TRBV2 and TRBJ1-2, with 7 bases lining up with TRBD1. This CDR3 has 15 residues. CDR1 is SNHLY, CDR2 FYNNEI, per germline. The junction had 13 bases not matched to a gene; V was cut back by 6 bases and J by 6 bases. CDR3 loop: CASRATGEPSHGYTF. For the CDR3, the DNA is TGTGCCAGCAGGGCAACAGGGGAGCCCTCCCATGGCTACACCTTC.

CDR3 in amino acids: CASSRDSSNEQYF. The CDR3 region has the DNA TGTGCCAGTAGTAGGGACAGCTCTAACGAGCAGTACTTC. The chain has TRBV19 and TRBJ2-7, with 7 bases identical to TRBD1. Germline values: CDR1 LNHDA, CDR2 SQIVND (reference sequence). The CDR3 spans 13 residues. V shed 4 bases and J 5 bases; nucleotides not matched to a gene: 5.

The rearrangement links TRBV6-2 or TRBV6-3 to TRBJ2-1; 8 bases agree with TRBD2. J was trimmed by 4 bases and V by 5 bases; bases with no gene match: 7. CDR3 length equals 15 residues. Germline V gene sequence: CDR1 MNHEY, CDR2 SVGEGT. The CDR3 here is CASSPIAGIYNEQFF. Written as DNA, the CDR3 is TGTGCCAGCAGTCCAATAGCGGGAATTTACAATGAGCAGTTCTTC.

The rearrangement links TRBV5-1 to TRBJ1-2, with TRBD1 as a possible D gene (6 bases). V was cut by 0 bases and J by 3 bases, with 15 bases left in between. The CDR3 has 16 amino acids. Germline assignment: CDR1 SGHRS and CDR2 YFSETQ. CDR3 residues: CASSLDSGTKDYGYTF. CDR3 nucleotides: TGCGCCAGCAGCTTGGACTCCGGGACAAAGGACTATGGCTACACCTTC.

The chain combines TRBV29-1 with TRBJ1-1; D is perhaps TRBD1 (5 bases). Germline V gives CDR1 SQVTM, CDR2 ANQGSEA. V shed 1 base and J shed 9 bases, with 12 bases lying between them. This CDR3 spans 12 amino acids. The CDR3 region has the DNA TGCAGCGTTGAAGGCCGAGCGGGGCAAGCTTTCTTT. Protein sequence: CSVEGRAGQAFF.

The genes are TRBV3-1 (or the pseudogene TRBV3-2) and TRBJ1-5; D ambiguous. The CDR3 is made up of 14 amino acids. Germline CDR1 is LGHDT and CDR2 is YNNKEL (reference sequence). The V and J ends lost 1 base and 1 base respectively, with 5 bases between them. The CDR3: CASSQAGSNQPQHF. The CDR3 DNA sequence: TGTGCCAGCAGCCAAGCGGGGAGCAATCAGCCCCAGCATTTT.

The gene calls are TRBV28 and TRBJ1-5; D may be TRBD1 (5 bases). This CDR3 region has 15 residues. The germline gives CDR1 MDHEN, CDR2 SYDVKM. Trimming stripped 4 bases from V and 4 bases from J, with 14 bases between. The CDR3 DNA reads TGTGCCAGCAGTTCCGTTGCAGGGTGGAATCAGCCCCAGCATTTT. This encodes CASSSVAGWNQPQHF.

V is TRBV10-3 and J is TRBJ1-5; TRBD1 agrees at 7 bases. Germline assignment: CDR1 ENHRY and CDR2 SYGVKD. V lost 10 bases to trimming and J lost 4 bases; unmatched junction nucleotides: 16. This CDR3 has 16 residues. CDR3 bases: TGTGCCACCGCCTGGGGGACAGTAGCCGCAAATCAGCCCCAGCATTTT. Translation gives CATAWGTVAANQPQHF.

The rearrangement joins TRBV19 to TRBJ2-2; D perhaps matches TRBD1 (6 bases). V was pared by 1 base and J by 5 bases, with 11 bases between. The germline gives CDR1 LNHDA, CDR2 SQIVND (reference sequence). There are 15 residues in the CDR3. The CDR3 nucleotides read TGTGCCAGTAGTATAGGACAGGTTGCGACCGGGGAGCTGTTTTTT. It is translated as CASSIGQVATGELFF. Variable domain in full (rest from reference TRBV19 and TRBJ2-2): DGGITQSPKYLFRKEGQNVTLSCEQNLNHDAMYWYRQDPGQGLRLIYYSQIVNDFQKGDIAEGYSVSREKKESFPLTVTSAQKNPTAFYLCASSIGQVATGELFFGEGSRLTVL.

The rearrangement uses TRBV5-6 and TRBJ2-1; D may be TRBD1 (6 bases). The CDR3 runs 14 residues. CDR1 SGHDT and CDR2 YYEEEE come from the germline V gene. V was clipped by 6 bases and J by 0 bases, with 10 bases between them. CDR3 DNA: TGTGCCAGCACCGGACAGAGCTCCTACAATGAGCAGTTCTTC. Translated: CASTGQSSYNEQFF.

V usage is TRBV28 and J usage is TRBJ1-6; D possibly corresponds to TRBD1 (6 bases). V gave up 6 bases and J gave up 0 bases, with 9 bases separating them. Germline loops: CDR1 MDHEN, CDR2 SYDVKM. This CDR3 comprises 15 residues. CDR3 DNA: TGTGCCAGCAGGGAACAGGGCTCCTATAATTCACCCCTCCACTTT. Its translation: CASREQGSYNSPLHF.

The chain is built from TRBV27 and TRBJ1-6, with 9 bases fitting TRBD1. Germline CDR1 MNHEY, CDR2 SMNVEV (reference sequence). This CDR3 is built from 14 residues. V dropped 6 bases and J dropped 7; count of bases not matched to a gene: 4. The CDR3 DNA sequence: TGTGCCAGCAGGCGGACAGGGGAGAATTCACCCCTCCACTTT. Protein sequence: CASRRTGENSPLHF.